The next 20 T cell receptor beta chains were all read from a single sample in a study of blood T cell repertoires in COVID-19. Assay used: immunoSEQ multiplex PCR; TCRdb lists only in-frame clones, some missing. In the table there are under 450,000 clones, about 87% of which are singletons. Sequenced input: peripheral blood. The receptor source for this set is a woman between 45 and 60 years old with COVID-19, enrolled during active disease.

The rearrangement joins TRBV6-1 to TRBJ1-4; D possibly corresponds to TRBD1 (6 bases). In germline, CDR1 is MNHNS, CDR2 SASEGT. The CDR3 is 15 residues long. Trimming pared 0 bases from V and 4 bases from J, leaving 9 bases between. CDR3 DNA sequence: TGTGCCAGCAGTGAAGCATTACAGGGTAATGAAAAACTGTTTTTT. As protein: CASSEALQGNEKLFF.

The rearrangement uses TRBV19 and TRBJ1-4; 9 nucleotides line up with TRBD1. Trimming removed 6 bases from V and 6 bases from J; junction bases left unmatched: 8. Germline-derived CDR1 and CDR2 are LNHDA and SQIVND (reference sequence). This CDR3 contains 15 residues. As DNA, the CDR3 is TGTGCCAGTAGGGGACAGGGCGCGACGTATGAAAAACTGTTTTTT. It encodes CASRGQGATYEKLFF. The full variable domain, rest sourced from reference TRBV19 and TRBJ1-4, is DGGITQSPKYLFRKEGQNVTLSCEQNLNHDAMYWYRQDPGQGLRLIYYSQIVNDFQKGDIAEGYSVSREKKESFPLTVTSAQKNPTAFYLCASRGQGATYEKLFFGSGTQLSVL.

The J gene is TRBJ2-2, the V gene TRBV30; D ambiguous. Germline V lookup: CDR1 GTSNPN, CDR2 SVGIG (reference sequence). V lost 7 bases and J lost 4, with 16 bases in between. This CDR3 is 14 amino acids long. The CDR3 loop reads CASLEALSTGELFF. Written as DNA, the CDR3 is TGTGCCTCCCTCGAGGCCCTAAGCACCGGGGAGCTGTTTTTT.

This chain links TRBV3-1 (or the pseudogene TRBV3-2) with TRBJ1-3, with a possible D match to TRBD1 (6 bases). Germline loops: CDR1 LGHDT, CDR2 YNNKEL (reference sequence). The CDR3 has 18 amino acids. V was pared by 1 base and J by 1 base, with 17 bases between. DNA for the CDR3: TGTGCCAGCAGCCAAGTTGGTTCACAGGGATCATCTGGAAACACCATATATTTT. It yields the protein CASSQVGSQGSSGNTIYF.

The sample holds a few counts of this clone. This chain uses TRBV4-1 with TRBJ1-1; D gene unclear. Trimming stripped 0 bases from V and 3 bases from J, with 5 bases between. There are 13 residues in the CDR3. The germline CDR1 and CDR2 sequences are MGHRA and YSYEKL. This chain's CDR3 is CASSQERYTEAFF. The CDR3 DNA is TGCGCCAGCAGCCAAGAGAGGTACACTGAAGCTTTCTTT.

The chain uses TRBV5-1 and TRBJ2-1, with 10 bases identical to TRBD2. Germline V gene lookup returns CDR1 SGHRS and CDR2 YFSETQ. The trim removed 0 bases at V and 6 bases at J, leaving 6 bases unmatched. The CDR3 has 16 amino acids. The CDR3 reads CASSLGVAGGLNEQFF. In DNA form, the CDR3 reads TGCGCCAGCAGCTTGGGAGTAGCGGGGGGACTCAATGAGCAGTTCTTC.

The chain recombines TRBV7-7 with TRBJ2-2, with a possible D match to TRBD2 (7 bases). The CDR3 extends over 15 amino acids. CDR1 SSHAT and CDR2 FNYEAQ come from the germline V gene (reference sequence). V lost 6 bases and J 7 bases, leaving 18 bases between the germline ends. The CDR3 DNA reads TGTGCCAGCAGTCATCGGGGGGCCTTGGACGGGGAGCTGTTTTTT. This sequence encodes CASSHRGALDGELFF. Using reference TRBV7-7 and TRBJ2-2 for the parts outside the CDR3, the full variable domain is GAGVSQSPRYKVTKRGQDVTLRCDPISSHATLYWYQQALGQGPEFLTYFNYEAQPDKSGLPSDRFSAERPEGSISTLTIQRTEQRDSAMYRCASSHRGALDGELFFGEGSRLTVL.

The chain combines TRBV7-2 with TRBJ2-5; TRBD2 might be the D (6 bases). The CDR3 runs to 15 residues. V lost 1 base, J lost 5 bases, and 14 bases lay in between. Germline CDR1 and CDR2: SGHTA and FQGNSA. This CDR3 is CASSLVGLSTETQYF. In DNA form, the CDR3 reads TGTGCCAGCAGCTTAGTTGGACTATCGACTGAGACCCAGTACTTC. The full variable domain, in which reference TRBV7-2 and TRBJ2-5 provide the parts outside the CDR3, is GAGVSQSPSNKVTEKGKDVELRCDPISGHTALYWYRQSLGQGLEFLIYFQGNSAPDKSGLPSDRFSAERTGGSVSTLTIQRTQQEDSAVYLCASSLVGLSTETQYFGPGTRLLVL.

This chain uses TRBV5-8 with TRBJ2-1, with 10 bases that match TRBD2. J was trimmed by 6 bases and V by 4 bases; bases with no gene match: 10. CDR1 and CDR2 from the germline V gene are SGHTS and YDEGEE. CDR3 size: 16 residues. The CDR3 region is CASSPTGAGGRNEQFF. The CDR3 nucleotides read TGTGCCAGCAGCCCGACGGGAGCGGGGGGGCGCAATGAGCAGTTCTTC.

The chain links TRBV11-2 to TRBJ2-3; 7 nucleotides align to TRBD2. The CDR3 consists of 15 residues. V lost 2 bases, J lost 3 bases, and 5 bases stayed unmatched. Germline CDR1 is SGHAT and CDR2 is FQNNGV. In nucleotides, the CDR3 is TGTGCCAGCAGCTTACCCAATAGCGGGACAGATACGCAGTATTTT. Amino acids: CASSLPNSGTDTQYF.

The V call is TRBV5-1, the J call TRBJ2-3; D perhaps matches TRBD2 (5 bases). Trimming shortened V by 5 bases and J by 4 bases, and 8 bases separated the two germline ends. Germline V gene lookup returns CDR1 SGHRS and CDR2 YFSETQ. The CDR3 runs to 12 residues. As DNA, the CDR3 is TGCGCCAGCAGGACTACCTCAGATACGCAGTATTTT. Its translation: CASRTTSDTQYF.

The rearrangement links TRBV6-1 to TRBJ1-6; TRBD1 is a possible D gene (6 bases). The CDR3 sequence is 16 residues long. The V gene's germline CDR1 is MNHNS and CDR2 SASEGT. The V gene lost 0 bases and the J gene lost 6 bases, with 12 bases spanning the gap. The CDR3 protein is CASSEAVGQFNSPLHF. The DNA for the CDR3 is TGTGCCAGCAGTGAAGCAGTAGGACAGTTTAATTCACCCCTCCACTTT.

V usage is TRBV30 and J usage is TRBJ1-6; D remains unclear. V was clipped by 2 bases and J by 6 bases, with 11 bases between them. Germline V gene data show CDR1 as GTSNPN and CDR2 as SVGIG (reference sequence). The CDR3 consists of 14 residues. CDR3 protein: CAWSTATPNSPLHF. CDR3 bases: TGTGCCTGGAGTACAGCCACCCCTAATTCACCCCTCCACTTT.

The V call is TRBV15, the J call TRBJ2-1, with 9 nucleotides matching TRBD2. The CDR3 extends over 16 amino acids. Trimming removed 1 base from V and 6 bases from J; junction bases left unmatched: 7. Germline V CDR1 and CDR2: LNHNV, YYDKDF (reference sequence). DNA for the CDR3: TGTGCCACCAGCAGAGGCGGGAGGGGACGCCTCAATGAGCAGTTCTTC. As protein: CATSRGGRGRLNEQFF.

This clone was observed a few times. V gene TRBV5-1 combines with J gene TRBJ2-7, with 7 bases aligning to TRBD1. Germline CDR1 and CDR2: SGHRS and YFSETQ. The CDR3 sequence is 13 residues long. Trimming took 3 bases from V and 2 from J; bases not matched to a gene: 2. The CDR3 reads CASSSGQTYEQYF. The CDR3 bases are TGCGCCAGCAGCTCGGGACAGACCTACGAGCAGTACTTC.

V is TRBV19 and J is TRBJ2-7; 11 positions match TRBD1. Germline V gene data show CDR1 as LNHDA and CDR2 as SQIVND (reference sequence). With V trimmed by 6 bases and J by 4 bases, 8 bases remained unmatched. The CDR3 is 15 amino acids. The CDR3 loop reads CASSDTGTGGYEQYF. CDR3 sequence (DNA): TGTGCCAGTAGCGACACCGGGACAGGGGGTTACGAGCAGTACTTC.

Notes on this clone: Additional DNA sequences in this sample encode the identical CDR3. V usage is TRBV29-1 and J usage is TRBJ1-2, with a weak D call TRBD1 (5 bases). The germline gives CDR1 SQVTM, CDR2 ANQGSEA. Trimming took off 4 bases at V and 5 bases at J, with 11 bases between the two ends. CDR3 size: 12 residues. The CDR3 here is CSVGGGSYGYTF. Here the CDR3 DNA reads TGCAGCGTTGGGGGGGGATCATATGGCTACACCTTC.

V gene TRBV28 combines with J gene TRBJ1-1; 8 bases agree with TRBD1. With 6 bases clipped from V and 1 base from J, the junction kept 7 bases outside the gene matches. The V gene's germline CDR1 is MDHEN and CDR2 SYDVKM. The CDR3 contains 15 residues. The CDR3 nucleotides read TGTGCCAGCAGCCTGACAGGGGACGGGAACACTGAAGCTTTCTTT. This gives the protein CASSLTGDGNTEAFF.

The rearrangement joins TRBV28 to TRBJ1-1; TRBD1 aligns across 7 bases. V lost 5 bases and J lost 11; bases outside the gene matches: 11. The germline V gene encodes CDR1 MDHEN and CDR2 SYDVKM. This CDR3 is built from 13 residues. This CDR3 reads CASSLGGQGSAFF. The CDR3 nucleotides read TGTGCCAGCAGTCTAGGGGGCCAGGGGTCGGCTTTCTTT.

This chain connects TRBV28 to TRBJ1-3; TRBD1 agrees at 9 bases. This CDR3 spans 19 amino acids. Germline lookup yields CDR1 MDHEN and CDR2 SYDVKM. The V segment lost 5 bases and the J segment 0 bases; nucleotides outside the gene matches: 14. The CDR3 sequence: CASSPVLHPTGGSGNTIYF. CDR3 DNA: TGTGCCAGCAGTCCAGTCCTTCACCCGACAGGGGGCTCTGGAAACACCATATATTTT.